A selection of T cell receptor beta chains follows, all from one sample in a study of blood T cell repertoires in COVID-19. Assay used: immunoSEQ multiplex PCR; TCRdb lists only in-frame clones, some missing. The data show 200,000 to 300,000 clones, with approximately 88% seen just once and approximately 0.8% held by the top ten. The sample consisted of peripheral blood. Every receptor here comes from a woman aged 25 to 39 with acute or convalescent COVID-19. Each CDR3 is given with its conserved first and last residue. D genes are given only for firm matches. Clone sizes are given selectively: once, few, many, or a class where the clone is expanded.

j_call | clone_size | d_call | v_call | cdr3_nt | cdr3_aa
TRBJ2-3 | NA | NA | TRBV7-2 | TGTGCCAGCAGCTTATCTCTCCAGGCCTCCAAGCAGCAGTATTTT | CASSLSLQASKQQYF
TRBJ2-1 | NA | NA | TRBV9 | TGTGCCAGCAGCGACCCAGGGCACAATGAGCAGTTCTTC | CASSDPGHNEQFF
TRBJ2-1 | NA | NA | TRBV6-1 | TGTGCCAGCAGTGAGGGAGGATTTCTCCCCATACTCTTC | CASSEGGFLPILF
TRBJ2-1 | NA | NA | TRBV6-5 | TGTGCCAGCAACCCAGGGTCCCATGAGCAGTTCTTC | CASNPGSHEQFF
TRBJ1-4 | NA | TRBD1 | TRBV4-3 | TGCGCCAGCAGCCAAGAAATGAGGGGGCCAGGGATTAATGAAAAACTGTTTTTT | CASSQEMRGPGINEKLFF
TRBJ2-3 | NA | TRBD2 | TRBV6-4 | TGTGCCAGCAGTGCCACTAGCGGGAGTACAGATACGCAGTATTTT | CASSATSGSTDTQYF
TRBJ2-1 | NA | TRBD2 | TRBV10-3 | TGTGCCATCAGTGAGTTAGCGGGAGGTGGTTCCTACAATGAGCAGTTCTTC | CAISELAGGGSYNEQFF
TRBJ2-5 | NA | TRBD2 | TRBV2 | TGTGCCAGCCATAGACTAGCGGGAGAGAAGACGGAGACCCAGTACTTC | CASHRLAGEKTETQYF
TRBJ2-4 | NA | TRBD1 | TRBV5-8 | TGTGCCAGCAGCTTGGCCTTCCGGACAGGGAAATTGGCCATTCAGTACTTC | CASSLAFRTGKLAIQYF
TRBJ1-6 | NA | NA | TRBV27 | TGTGCCAGCAGTTTAACAGGCCTATCTAATTCACCCCTCCACTTT | CASSLTGLSNSPLHF
TRBJ2-5 | NA | TRBD1 | TRBV7-9 | TGTGCCAGCAGCTTCCTGACAGGGGGTCAAGAGACCCAGTACTTC | CASSFLTGGQETQYF
TRBJ2-1 | NA | NA | TRBV9 | TGTGCCAGCAGCGTGGGCCCCTACAATGAGCAGTTCTTC | CASSVGPYNEQFF
TRBJ2-4 | once | NA | TRBV9 | TGTGCCAGCAGCGCTGGTAGCGGAATTAAAAACATTCAGTACTTC | CASSAGSGIKNIQYF
TRBJ2-2 | NA | TRBD2 | TRBV9 | TGTGCCAGCAGCGTAGCCCCCGCCGGGACTAGCGACACCGGGGAGCTGTTTTTT | CASSVAPAGTSDTGELFF
TRBJ1-5 | once | NA | TRBV12-3/TRBV12-4 | TGTGCCAGCAGTTTTCGTGCGGTTCAGCCCCAGCATTTT | CASSFRAVQPQHF
TRBJ1-5 | NA | NA | TRBV24-1 | TGTGCCACCAGTGATTGCCGACAGTATAGCAATCAGCCCCAGCATTTT | CATSDCRQYSNQPQHF
TRBJ1-3 | NA | TRBD1 | TRBV19 | TGTGCCAGTAGTTTGGTGGAGGGGGCGATAGGAAACACCATATATTTT | CASSLVEGAIGNTIYF
TRBJ1-1 | NA | NA | TRBV5-6 | TGTGCCAGCAGCGTCCCTATAACAGGGGAAGCTTTCTTT | CASSVPITGEAFF
TRBJ2-7 | NA | NA | TRBV12-3/TRBV12-4 | TGTGCCAGCAGTTCCTACTACGAGCAGTACTTC | CASSSYYEQYF
TRBJ2-1 | NA | NA | TRBV5-1 | TGCGCCAGCAGCTTGGGACAGATCAATGAGCAGTTCTTC | CASSLGQINEQFF